This entry lists 9 T cell receptor beta chains sequenced from one sample in a study of identical twins. TCRdb recomputed calls from the 5' RACE reads with MiXCR, one row per CDR3 protein. Here the sample spans approximately 700,000 distinct CDR3 sequences, roughly 20% being singletons. The sample also formed part of further work on T cells expressing NK-cell markers.

Source material: PBMCs. Receptors originate from a woman in her late teens or twenties in good health.

This chain joins TRBV10-3 and TRBJ2-1; D possibly corresponds to TRBD1 (6 bases). Germline values: CDR1 ENHRY, CDR2 SYGVKD. V lost 2 bases and J lost 7, with 6 bases in between. This CDR3 is 12 amino acids long. CDR3 bases: TGTGCCATCAGTGAGGACAGGAATGAGCAGTTCTTC. The encoded protein is CAISEDRNEQFF.

CDR3 amino acids: CSASIRRLNIQYF. Here the CDR3 DNA reads TGCAGTGCTAGTATCAGGAGGCTAAACATTCAGTACTTC. V is TRBV20-1 and J is TRBJ2-4; D might be TRBD2 (5 bases). Trimming stripped 3 bases from V and 6 bases from J, with 12 bases between. CDR3 size: 13 residues. Germline CDR1 reads DFQATT; CDR2 reads SNEGSKA (reference sequence).

The V gene is TRBV1, the J gene TRBJ2-3; TRBD2, as called in the table, went unchecked against the DNA. TRBV1 is a pseudogene locus. The CDR3 spans 15 residues. CDR3 in amino acids: CTSSRRGLCTDTQYF. As DNA, the CDR3 is TGCACCAGCAGCCGGCGTGGACTTTGCACAGATACGCAGTATTTT.

The chain joins TRBV5-1 to TRBJ2-7; 8 bases line up with TRBD2. Germline assignment: CDR1 SGHRS and CDR2 YFSETQ. Unmatched junction bases numbered 11, after V lost 2 bases and J lost 7 bases. The CDR3 runs to 15 residues. CDR3 DNA sequence: TGCGCCAGCAGCTTAAGCGGGACTAGTCTAGGGGAGCAGTACTTC. Translation: CASSLSGTSLGEQYF. Full variable domain (remainder filled in from reference TRBV5-1 and TRBJ2-7): KAGVTQTPRYLIKTRGQQVTLSCSPISGHRSVSWYQQTPGQGLQFLFEYFSETQRNKGNFPGRFSGRQFSNSRSEMNVSTLELGDSALYLCASSLSGTSLGEQYFGPGTRLTVT.

The chain combines TRBV7-2 with TRBJ2-5, with D perhaps given as TRBD1 or TRBD2 (5 bases each). Trimming took off 3 bases at V and 0 bases at J, with 11 bases between the two ends. This CDR3 has 15 residues. Germline CDR1 SGHTA, CDR2 FQGNSA. The CDR3 DNA sequence: TGTGCCAGCAGCTTGGTGGGGGTAGACCAAGAGACCCAGTACTTC. Residues: CASSLVGVDQETQYF.

This clonotype was seen a handful of times. The rearrangement joins TRBV5-1 to TRBJ2-3, with 7 bases matching TRBD1. With V trimmed by 0 bases and J by 7 bases, 8 bases remained unmatched. Germline CDR1 SGHRS, CDR2 YFSETQ. The CDR3 has 15 residues. The CDR3 DNA reads as TGCGCCAGCAGCTTGGTCCCGTCACAGGGGAATACGCAGTATTTT. Translating it yields CASSLVPSQGNTQYF.

This clonotype was picked up a small number of times. The chain combines TRBV20-1 with TRBJ2-5; D is unclear. V was shortened by 3 bases and J by 6 bases, with 5 bases between the two germline ends. The CDR3 runs to 10 residues. Germline CDR1 and CDR2: DFQATT and SNEGSKA (reference sequence). The CDR3 reads CSASNQTQYF. In nucleotides, the CDR3 is TGCAGTGCTAGTAACCAGACCCAGTACTTC.

The V gene is TRBV3-1, the J gene TRBJ2-5; possibly TRBD2 for D (6 bases). The germline V gene has CDR1 LGHDT and CDR2 YNNKEL (reference sequence). The CDR3 has 15 amino acids. The V gene lost 4 bases and the J gene lost 2 bases, with 14 bases spanning the gap. Here the CDR3 reads CASSRLGLPQETQYF. The CDR3 nucleotides are TGTGCCAGCAGCCGACTCGGACTACCGCAAGAGACCCAGTACTTC.

V and J are TRBV5-1 and TRBJ2-1; TRBD1 might be the D (6 bases). The V gene lost 5 bases and the J gene lost 9 bases, with 21 bases spanning the gap. The germline gives CDR1 SGHRS, CDR2 YFSETQ. This CDR3 contains 15 residues. The CDR3 DNA reads TGCGCCAGCAGTCTCCGAAACAGGGTTAAGGTTGAGCAGTTCTTC. This encodes CASSLRNRVKVEQFF.